The clone carrying this T cell receptor beta chain has more than one count but fewer than ten. What it binds is not known. The record originates from a study of T cell repertoires in cytomegalovirus infection. Each CDR3 protein gets one entry after TCRdb re-called the reads with MiXCR. This sample has a few hundred thousand distinct CDR3 sequences, with 35% to 50% found just once. The V gene lost 3 bases and the J gene lost 8 bases, with 8 bases spanning the gap. Germline V lookup: CDR1 SGHTA, CDR2 FQGNSA. This CDR3 contains 13 residues. This specimen was cultured PBMCs, taken from culture after CMV antigen stimulation. The TCR sequence derives from a human donor in good health (CMV status not recorded). Some clones in this sample may be carry-over from other donors' samples. The J gene is TRBJ1-6, the V gene TRBV7-2; unclear D gene. The CDR3 DNA reads as TGTGCCAGCAGCTTTAGGGTGGATTCACCCCTCCACTTT. Its translation: CASSFRVDSPLHF.